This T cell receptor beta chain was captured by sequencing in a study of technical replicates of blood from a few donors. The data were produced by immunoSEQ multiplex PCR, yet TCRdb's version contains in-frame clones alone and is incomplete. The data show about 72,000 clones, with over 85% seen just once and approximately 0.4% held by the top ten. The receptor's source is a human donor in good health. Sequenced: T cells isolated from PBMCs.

In nucleotides, the CDR3 is TGTGCCAGCAGTTTAGGCTATCGACAAAACCAAGAGACCCAGTACTTC. The encoded protein is CASSLGYRQNQETQYF. The V call is TRBV28, the J call TRBJ2-5; D is unresolved. Trimming took off 2 bases at V and 0 bases at J, with 13 bases between the two ends. CDR3 length: 16 residues. CDR1 and CDR2 from the germline V gene are MDHEN and SYDVKM.